Following are 16 T cell receptor beta chains from one sample sequenced in a study of cytomegalovirus exposure and HLA in healthy donors. Produced via immunoSEQ multiplex PCR; TCRdb's table is partial and in-frame only. The sample consists of about 160,000 clones, about 85% of them appearing once. The sequenced sample consisted of PBMCs. Receptors were obtained from a man in his thirties or forties in good health and CMV-seropositive.

V and J are TRBV15 and TRBJ1-4; 7 bases are a match to TRBD1. The CDR3 extends over 15 amino acids. V dropped 2 bases and J dropped 10; count of bases not matched to a gene: 10. Germline V lookup: CDR1 LNHNV, CDR2 YYDKDF (reference sequence). The CDR3 is CATSRIQGGSGKLFF. The CDR3 DNA follows: TGTGCCACCAGCAGAATTCAGGGGGGTAGTGGAAAACTGTTTTTT.

V and J are TRBV9 and TRBJ1-6; unclear D gene. CDR1 and CDR2 (germline): SGDLS, YYNGEE. Deletions cut 6 bases from V and 5 bases from J, with 9 bases between. The CDR3 has 13 residues. CDR3 in DNA: TGTGCCAGCAACCGGGATAATAATTCACCCCTCCACTTT. As protein: CASNRDNNSPLHF. Based on the CDR3 plus reference TRBV9 and TRBJ1-6, the full variable domain is DSGVTQTPKHLITATGQRVTLRCSPRSGDLSVYWYQQSLDQGLQFLIQYYNGEERAKGNILERFSAQQFPDLHSELNLSSLELGDSALYFCASNRDNNSPLHFGNGTRLTVT.

The genes are TRBV4-1 and TRBJ2-7, with D perhaps matching TRBD2 (7 bases). CDR3 length: 16 residues. Per germline, CDR1 MGHRA and CDR2 YSYEKL. V was trimmed by 0 bases and J by 0 bases, leaving 12 bases between them. The CDR3 coding sequence is TGCGCCAGCAGCCAAGACGCGCGGGGGCTCTCCTACGAGCAGTACTTC. Translating gives CASSQDARGLSYEQYF.

Only one count was recorded for this clone. V is TRBV27 and J is TRBJ2-1; 12 bases line up with TRBD2. This CDR3 is built from 15 residues. Germline V lookup: CDR1 MNHEY, CDR2 SMNVEV (reference sequence). V lost 7 bases to trimming and J lost 7 bases; unmatched junction nucleotides: 8. This chain's CDR3 is CASTMGLAGGNEQFF. Written as DNA, the CDR3 is TGTGCCAGCACTATGGGCCTAGCGGGGGGGAATGAGCAGTTCTTC.

This chain uses TRBV28 with TRBJ2-7; D remains ambiguous. CDR1 is MDHEN and CDR2 is SYDVKM in the germline V gene. V shed 3 bases and J shed 0 bases, with 9 bases lying between them. This CDR3 comprises 14 residues. The CDR3 DNA follows: TGTGCCAGCAGTTTGTACGGAGCCTCCTACGAGCAGTACTTC. Its protein is CASSLYGASYEQYF.

V and J are TRBV2 and TRBJ2-3; possible D gene TRBD1, 5 bases. Germline CDR1 is SNHLY and CDR2 is FYNNEI. The CDR3 sequence is 14 residues long. V lost 10 bases and J lost 0, with 14 bases in between. The CDR3, as DNA: TGTGCCACCCTTCAGGGTTCTAGCACAGATACGCAGTATTTT. This encodes CATLQGSSTDTQYF. Using reference TRBV2 and TRBJ2-3 for the parts outside the CDR3, the full variable domain is EPEVTQTPSHQVTQMGQEVILRCVPISNHLYFYWYRQILGQKVEFLVSFYNNEISEKSEIFDDQFSVERPDGSNFTLKIRSTKLEDSAMYFCATLQGSSTDTQYFGPGTRLTVL.

This clone was observed once. V and J are TRBV30 and TRBJ2-5; D is possibly TRBD1 (6 bases). Germline CDR1 reads GTSNPN; CDR2 reads SVGIG (reference sequence). The CDR3 is 14 amino acids. V lost 3 bases to trimming and J lost 5 bases, with 16 bases between them. CDR3: CAWSSHRVGETQYF. CDR3 sequence (DNA): TGTGCCTGGAGCTCCCACAGGGTGGGCGAGACCCAGTACTTC.

This chain joins TRBV7-9 and TRBJ1-1, with 8 nucleotides matching TRBD1. The CDR3 is 13 amino acids. Germline loops: CDR1 SEHNR, CDR2 FQNEAQ (reference sequence). V shed 4 bases, J shed 10 bases, and the junction held 8 bases outside the gene matches. The CDR3 DNA sequence: TGTGCCAGCAGCTGGGACAGGTCCTCTGTAGCTTTCTTT. Translation: CASSWDRSSVAFF.

Worth noting for this clone: Other DNA sequences in the same sample also yield this CDR3. The chain couples TRBV27 to TRBJ1-5; 8 bases are a match to TRBD1. The length of the CDR3 is 14 residues. In germline, CDR1 is MNHEY, CDR2 SMNVEV (reference sequence). With 3 bases clipped from V and 2 bases from J, the junction kept 0 bases outside the gene matches. The CDR3 nucleotides are TGTGCCAGCAGTTTGGGACAGGGCAATCAGCCCCAGCATTTT. This encodes CASSLGQGNQPQHF.

This clone was seen just once. V usage is TRBV6-5 and J usage is TRBJ1-5, with D possibly TRBD1 on 6 matching bases. CDR1 and CDR2 (germline): MNHEY, SVGAGI. CDR3 length equals 13 residues. V was pared by 0 bases and J by 11 bases, with 11 bases between. The CDR3 protein is CASSYSEQGTQHF. Written as DNA, the CDR3 is TGTGCCAGCAGTTACTCGGAACAGGGAACCCAGCATTTT.

The rearrangement joins TRBV30 to TRBJ1-4; 9 nucleotides line up with TRBD1. The CDR3 spans 13 residues. J was trimmed by 8 bases and V by 5 bases; bases with no gene match: 6. Germline-derived CDR1 and CDR2 are GTSNPN and SVGIG (reference sequence). DNA for the CDR3: TGTGCCTGGGGGGACAGGGACTCCGAAAAACTGTTTTTT. Amino acid sequence: CAWGDRDSEKLFF.

V and J are TRBV6-1 and TRBJ1-2; 8 nucleotides agree with TRBD1. CDR1 and CDR2 from the germline V gene are MNHNS and SASEGT. V lost 6 bases to trimming and J lost 7 bases; unmatched junction nucleotides: 7. The CDR3 sequence is 13 residues long. CDR3 sequence (DNA): TGTGCCAGCAGAATCACAGGGACAGGTGGCTACACCTTC. This sequence encodes CASRITGTGGYTF.

The rearrangement joins TRBV18 to TRBJ2-3; no reliable D call. The CDR3 covers 15 residues. Trimming took 1 base from V and 2 from J, leaving 10 bases between them. The germline CDR1 and CDR2 sequences are KGHSH and LQKENI. The CDR3 here is CASSPLGSSTDTQYF. CDR3 DNA: TGTGCCAGCTCACCACTGGGCAGCTCCACAGATACGCAGTATTTT.

The V call is TRBV7-9, the J call TRBJ2-3; no clear D. V lost 1 base and J 2 bases, leaving 7 bases between the germline ends. The CDR3 sequence is 14 residues long. The germline V gene has CDR1 SEHNR and CDR2 FQNEAQ (reference sequence). DNA for the CDR3: TGTGCCAGCAGCTTAGTGGCTTCCACAGATACGCAGTATTTT. Translation: CASSLVASTDTQYF.

The chain couples TRBV7-9 to TRBJ2-4, with 9 bases aligning to TRBD1. There are 17 residues in the CDR3. Germline trimming cut 3 bases from V and 8 bases from J; bases unmatched to any gene: 14. The germline gives CDR1 SEHNR, CDR2 FQNEAQ (reference sequence). The CDR3 nucleotides read TGTGCCAGCAGCTTGGGGGGCGGGGGACAGGGTGAGGACATTCAGTACTTC. Protein sequence: CASSLGGGGQGEDIQYF.

The rearrangement links TRBV7-6 to TRBJ2-1, with a possible D match to TRBD1 (6 bases). CDR3 length equals 17 residues. V lost 1 base and J lost 2, with 15 bases in between. In germline, CDR1 is SGHVS, CDR2 FNYEAQ. The CDR3 DNA sequence: TGTGCCAGCAGCTTAGTTCGAGACAGGCTAGCCTACAATGAGCAGTTCTTC. Protein sequence: CASSLVRDRLAYNEQFF.